The 31 T cell receptor beta chains given below trace back to one sample, sequenced in a study of tumor-infiltrating lymphocytes in primary liver carcinoma. The researchers produced TCR beta cDNA from around 0.5 ug total RNA with a constant-region primer. Slightly modified ARM-PCR served as the procedure for the TCR beta libraries. These libraries came from three rounds of nested multiplex PCR. Primers for the first two PCR rounds were TRBV1-TRBV30 forward primers and a C-beta reverse primer (around 10 cycles per round). Each CDR3 protein is one row after TCRdb ran MiXCR on the multiplex PCR reads. The sample carries about 54,000 distinct CDR3 sequences, roughly 77% recorded once. Joint extraction of RNA and DNA used roughly 19-31 mg of bulk tissue that was unsorted. Sequencing used liver tumor tissue from sampling region 2. Subset here: tumor region T2, inferior pole. The receptors originated from a man aged 40-55 years with primary liver carcinoma and hepatitis B virus infection.

Comment on this clonotype: Sequence at one end of the junction differs from germline and may be a read error. V is TRBV6-1 and J is TRBJ2-7, with TRBD2 matching 8 bases. The CDR3 is 13 residues long. Germline values: CDR1 MNHNS, CDR2 SASEGT. The CDR3 DNA is TGTGTCAGCAGTGAGCGGGGGTCCTACAAGCAGTACTTC. Translation gives CVSSERGSYKQYF.

This clonotype appeared many times. This chain connects TRBV28 to TRBJ2-7; 12 bases are a match to TRBD1. CDR1 is MDHEN and CDR2 is SYDVKM in the germline V gene. With 5 bases clipped from V and 4 bases from J, the junction kept 6 bases outside the gene matches. There are 15 residues in the CDR3. The CDR3 sequence is CASSLPGQGAYEQYF. The CDR3 DNA is TGTGCCAGCAGTCTTCCGGGACAGGGGGCGTACGAGCAGTACTTC.

Comment on this clonotype: Its ends do not fully match the called genes, so a read error is possible. The chain links TRBV6-5 to TRBJ1-3; possibly TRBD1 for D (5 bases). Germline CDR1 and CDR2: MNHEY and SVGAGI. The CDR3 sequence is 15 residues long. The CDR3 loop reads CTSSYGASSGSTIYF. The CDR3, as DNA: TGTACCAGCAGTTACGGGGCCAGCTCTGGAAGCACCATATATTTT.

A remark on this clonotype: Its ends do not fully match the called genes, so a read error is possible. This sequence joins TRBV6-5 and TRBJ1-1; D gene unclear. Germline lookup yields CDR1 MNHEY and CDR2 SVGAGI. The CDR3 contains 13 residues. The CDR3 DNA reads as TGTGCCAGCAGTTACTCACACAAGAGTGAAGTTTTCTTC. Protein: CASSYSHKSEVFF.

This clonotype was counted ten times or more. The chain joins TRBV28 to TRBJ2-7, with TRBD1 matching 9 bases. CDR1 MDHEN and CDR2 SYDVKM come from the germline V gene. CDR3 length: 16 amino acids. V was clipped by 5 bases and J by 0 bases; unmatched bases: 8. CDR3 DNA: TGTGCCAGCAGTGCTCCCGGGACAGGGCTCTCCTACGAGCAGTACTTC. Translated, it gives CASSAPGTGLSYEQYF. Looking up the rest from reference TRBV28 and TRBJ2-7 gives the full variable domain: DVKVTQSSRYLVKRTGEKVFLECVQDMDHENMFWYRQDPGLGLRLIYFSYDVKMKEKGDIPEGYSVSREKKERFSLILESASTNQTSMYLCASSAPGTGLSYEQYFGPGTRLTVT.

As to this clonotype: No conserved phenylalanine or tryptophan is present at the end of the CDR3, so a read error is the likely explanation. The chain links TRBV29-1 to TRBJ2-3; 12 bases align to TRBD2. Looked up from germline, CDR1 is SQVTM and CDR2 is ANQGSEA. The CDR3 is made up of 15 amino acids. CDR3 in DNA: TGCAGCGTTGAACTAGCGGGAGGGTGGACAGATGCGCAGTATTTA. Translation: CSVELAGGWTDAQYL.

A remark on this clonotype: One end of the junction is discordant with germline, which a read error may explain. The rearrangement uses TRBV14 and TRBJ2-7; tentatively, D is TRBD2 (5 bases). Germline V gives CDR1 SGHDN, CDR2 FVKESK. The CDR3 runs to 14 residues. CDR3 region: CACSRTSTNYEQYF. The CDR3 nucleotides are TGTGCCTGCAGCCGGACTTCCACAAACTACGAGCAGTACTTC.

This chain uses TRBV6-1 with TRBJ2-7, with TRBD2 identical over 9 bases. Per the germline V gene, CDR1 is MNHNS and CDR2 is SASEGT. The V gene end was trimmed by 3 bases and the J gene end by 7 bases; junction bases not matched to a gene: 10. The CDR3 consists of 15 residues. Written as DNA, the CDR3 is TGTGCCAGCAGTGAGGCGGCTAGCGGGACGGGGGAGCAGTACTTC. Translating gives CASSEAASGTGEQYF.

As regards this clonotype: This may arise from a read error, as a much more abundant clone is one base away. The chain carries TRBV28 and TRBJ2-5, with TRBD1 matching over 7 bases. Germline assignment: CDR1 MDHEN and CDR2 SYDVKM. This CDR3 is 17 amino acids long. The CDR3 protein is CASSWAGQVDPQGTQYF. CDR3 nucleotides: TGTGCCAGCAGCTGGGCTGGACAGGTTGATCCCCAAGGGACCCAGTACTTC.

Comments on this clonotype: At one end, the junction sequence differs from germline, possibly due to a read error. V and J are TRBV29-1 and TRBJ2-2; D is ambiguous. The CDR3 is 12 amino acids. CDR1 and CDR2 from the germline V gene are SQVTM and ANQGSEA. Here the CDR3 DNA reads TGTATCGTTGCTACAAACACCGGGGAGCTGTTTTTT. It is translated as CIVATNTGELFF.

Points on this clonotype: No conserved phenylalanine or tryptophan is present at the end of the CDR3, so a read error is the likely explanation. This chain joins TRBV4-1 and TRBJ1-5; a possible D gene is TRBD1 (6 bases). The CDR3 totals 15 residues. Germline V gene sequence: CDR1 MGHRA, CDR2 YSYEKL. CDR3 DNA: TGCGCTAGCAGCCTCGGGGGCAGAAGCAATCAGCCCCAGCATTAT. This gives the protein CASSLGGRSNQPQHY.

This chain uses TRBV11-3 with TRBJ1-1; the D gene is possibly TRBD1 (6 bases). Germline V gene lookup returns CDR1 SGHNT and CDR2 YENEEA. Trimming stripped 7 bases from V and 5 bases from J, with 14 bases between. The CDR3 loop spans 13 amino acids. CDR3 DNA: TGTGCCAGCATCTTGGTAGGGGGGACTGAAGCTTTCTTT. Translation gives CASILVGGTEAFF.

Comments on this clonotype: The CDR3 end shows no conserved phenylalanine or tryptophan, and so a read error is likely. The limits of the CDR3 on the DNA are not certain, so only TCRdb's listed CDR3 is given. The CDR3 protein is CASTSAGESDERYL. The J gene is TRBJ2-7, the V gene TRBV6-6; whether TRBD1, the table's D call, matches the DNA was not checked. Germline V gene lookup returns CDR1 MNHNY and CDR2 SVGAGI (reference sequence). The CDR3 region is 14 residues in length, termini included.

This clonotype was seen only a few times. A much larger clone differs from this one at a single base, so this may be a read error. The CDR3, as DNA: TGTGCCAACAGCCCGTCCAGCCCCTCCGTTCAAGAGACCCAGTACTTC. Residues: CANSPSSPSVQETQYF. V is TRBV7-8 and J is TRBJ2-5, with D unclear. Germline assignment: CDR1 SGHVS and CDR2 FQNEAQ. The CDR3 is made up of 16 amino acids.

Comments on this clonotype: The junction departs from germline at one end; a sequencing error may be responsible. The V call is TRBV6-5, the J call TRBJ2-2, with a possible D match to TRBD2 (6 bases). The CDR3 is made up of 15 amino acids. Germline V gene lookup returns CDR1 MNHEY and CDR2 SVGAGI. The CDR3, as DNA: TGTGCCAGCAGTTTTGGGACGGGGATAACCGGGGGGCTGTTTTTT. Translated: CASSFGTGITGGLFF.

This clonotype was seen ten or more times. The chain links TRBV14 to TRBJ2-5; D is tentatively TRBD1 or TRBD2 (5 bases each). Trimming pared 0 bases from V and 5 bases from J, leaving 13 bases between. Germline V gives CDR1 SGHDN, CDR2 FVKESK. This CDR3 spans 15 amino acids. The CDR3 reads CASSQDAGHRETQYF. DNA of the CDR3: TGTGCCAGCAGCCAAGACGCGGGTCACAGGGAGACCCAGTACTTC.

This clonotype has just one count. A single base separates this from a much larger clone, so it may be a read error. The chain uses TRBV24-1 and TRBJ2-5; D might be TRBD2 (5 bases). CDR3 size: 14 residues. The V gene's germline CDR1 is KGHDR and CDR2 SFDVKD. This CDR3 reads CTTSDPGLGETQYF. The DNA of the CDR3 is TGTACCACCAGTGATCCCGGACTGGGAGAGACCCAGTACTTC.

The chain joins TRBV20-1 to TRBJ2-7; TRBD2 agrees at 8 bases. The CDR3 covers 14 residues. The trim removed 4 bases at V and 6 bases at J, leaving 11 bases unmatched. Germline loops: CDR1 DFQATT, CDR2 SNEGSKA (reference sequence). CDR3: CSATSSGSATEQYF. CDR3 in DNA: TGCAGTGCTACTTCTAGCGGGTCCGCTACCGAGCAGTACTTC.

About this clonotype: A junction boundary mismatches the germline segment, possibly from a read error. The rearrangement links TRBV6-6 to TRBJ2-1, with TRBD2 identical over 7 bases. The CDR3 has 15 amino acids. Germline assignment: CDR1 MNHNY and CDR2 SVGAGI (reference sequence). The CDR3 here is CSSSYMTSINSEQFF. The CDR3 DNA sequence: TGTTCCAGCAGTTACATGACTAGCATTAATAGTGAGCAGTTCTTC.

The V and J genes are TRBV9 and TRBJ2-2; the match to TRBD2 covers 8 bases. With 6 bases clipped from V and 4 bases from J, the junction kept 11 bases outside the gene matches. The CDR3 spans 16 residues. Germline values: CDR1 SGDLS, CDR2 YYNGEE. CDR3 coding DNA: TGTGCCAGCACGTACGGAAGACTAGCGCGCACCGGGGAGCTGTTTTTT. Translation: CASTYGRLARTGELFF.

This clonotype was seen more than once but under ten times. The chain employs TRBV6-1 and TRBJ2-2; D is perhaps TRBD2 (6 bases). The CDR3 spans 15 residues. V was trimmed by 7 bases and J by 6 bases, leaving 18 bases between them. Germline V lookup: CDR1 MNHNS, CDR2 SASEGT. CDR3 coding DNA: TGTGCCAGCAATCCCCACCATCGGGAGTCCGGGGAGCTGTTTTTT. Translating it yields CASNPHHRESGELFF.

This clonotype has a count of ten or more. The V call is TRBV28, the J call TRBJ2-7; TRBD1 agrees at 9 bases. CDR1 is MDHEN, CDR2 SYDVKM, per germline. The CDR3 consists of 15 residues. V lost 5 bases, J lost 2 bases, and 7 bases stayed unmatched. CDR3 sequence: CASSASRDRAYEQYF. CDR3 DNA: TGTGCCAGCAGTGCCTCGAGGGACAGGGCCTACGAGCAGTACTTC.

V usage is TRBV4-1 and J usage is TRBJ1-1, with unresolved D. The CDR3 is made up of 13 amino acids. Germline assignment: CDR1 MGHRA and CDR2 YSYEKL. This chain's CDR3 is CTSSQTVNTEAFF. CDR3 nucleotides: TGCACTAGCAGCCAGACGGTGAACACTGAAGCTTTCTTT.

This clonotype appeared a single time. The rearrangement joins TRBV29-1 to TRBJ1-1; D is perhaps TRBD1 (6 bases). Germline lookup yields CDR1 SQVTM and CDR2 ANQGSEA. CDR3 length equals 13 residues. V gave up 5 bases and J gave up 7 bases, with 17 bases separating them. CDR3 residues: CSVRQALNNEAFF. The CDR3 DNA reads TGCAGCGTTCGACAGGCCCTGAATAATGAAGCTTTCTTT.

As regards this clonotype: Just one base apart from a much larger clone, this may be a read error. The genes are TRBV21-1 and TRBJ2-1; the table's D call, TRBD1, was not checked against the DNA. TRBV21-1 is a pseudogene segment. The CDR3 runs to 15 residues. DNA for the CDR3: TGTGCCAGCAGCAAAGGGGACAGGGTTGGCCATGATCAGTTCTTC. Amino acid sequence: CASSKGDRVGHDQFF.

This clonotype is judged medium-sized. The gene calls are TRBV29-1 and TRBJ2-1; 8 bases align to TRBD1. The J segment lost 5 bases and the V segment lost 7 bases, leaving 10 bases of the junction unmatched. This CDR3 is 14 amino acids long. CDR1 and CDR2 from the germline V gene are SQVTM and ANQGSEA. The CDR3 loop is CSAVSGTGNNEQFF. CDR3 DNA: TGCAGCGCCGTCTCCGGGACAGGCAACAATGAGCAGTTCTTC.

A word on this clonotype: This may be a read error: a much more frequent sequence differs by one nucleotide. This rearrangement joins TRBV7-9 to TRBJ2-3; 11 positions agree with TRBD1. This CDR3 is built from 15 residues. In germline, CDR1 is SEHNR, CDR2 FQNEAQ (reference sequence). CDR3 coding DNA: TGTGCCAACAGCCAGGACAGGGGGCGGTCAGATACGCAGTATTTT. As protein: CANSQDRGRSDTQYF. Filled out from reference TRBV7-9 and TRBJ2-3, the complete variable domain reads DTGVSQNPRHKITKRGQNVTFRCDPISEHNRLYWYRQTLGQGPEFLTYFQNEAQLEKSRLLSDRFSAERPKGSFSTLEIQRTEQGDSAMYLCANSQDRGRSDTQYFGPGTRLTVL.

Worth noting for this clonotype: The junction does not match germline at one end; this may be a read error. The chain links TRBV12-3 or TRBV12-4 to TRBJ2-7; no firm D call. This CDR3 spans 14 amino acids. CDR3: CVSSGPPRPYEQYF. CDR3 nucleotide sequence: TGTGTCAGCAGTGGCCCCCCACGCCCCTACGAGCAGTACTTC.

The table lists this clonotype with a count of one. Compared with germline, one end of the junction differs, possibly owing to a read error. CDR3 nucleotide sequence: TGCAGCGTTGAATGGGACAGGATTAGATCTCAGATTGAGCAATTCTTC. Protein sequence: CSVEWDRIRSQIEQFF. The chain is built from TRBV29-1 and TRBJ2-1, with 8 bases lining up with TRBD1. This CDR3 is built from 16 residues. CDR1 and CDR2 (germline): SQVTM, ANQGSEA.

A note on this clonotype: A junction end diverges from the germline sequence, so it may reflect a read error. CDR3 residues: CASSQERVFYEQYF. The CDR3, as DNA: TGTGCCAGCAGCCAAGAGCGGGTCTTCTACGAGCAGTATTTC. The gene calls are TRBV4-1 and TRBJ2-7; D is perhaps TRBD2 (6 bases). Germline CDR1 is MGHRA and CDR2 is YSYEKL. This CDR3 spans 14 amino acids.

Of note for this clonotype: The conserved final phenylalanine or tryptophan is absent from the CDR3, which likely points to a read error. This chain links TRBV5-4 with TRBJ2-5, with 7 nucleotides matching TRBD1. Looked up from germline, CDR1 is SGHNT and CDR2 is YYREEE (reference sequence). This CDR3 is built from 13 residues. DNA for the CDR3: TGTGTCAGCATGGACAGGCCCGATGAGACCCAGTACTTA. It codes for CVSMDRPDETQYL.